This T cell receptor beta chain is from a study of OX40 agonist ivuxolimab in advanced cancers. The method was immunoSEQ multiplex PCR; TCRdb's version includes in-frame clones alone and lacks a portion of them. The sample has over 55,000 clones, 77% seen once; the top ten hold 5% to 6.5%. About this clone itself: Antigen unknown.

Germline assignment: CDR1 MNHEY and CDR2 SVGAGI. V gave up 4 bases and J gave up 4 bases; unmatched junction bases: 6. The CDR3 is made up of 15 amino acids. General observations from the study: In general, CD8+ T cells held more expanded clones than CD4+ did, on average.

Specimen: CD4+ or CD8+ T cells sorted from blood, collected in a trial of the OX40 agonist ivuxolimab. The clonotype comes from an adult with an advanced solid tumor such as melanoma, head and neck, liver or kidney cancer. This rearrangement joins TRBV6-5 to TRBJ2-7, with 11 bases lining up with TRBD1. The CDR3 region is CASSSRTGGLYEQYF. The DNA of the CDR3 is TGTGCCAGCAGTTCCAGGACAGGGGGCTTATACGAGCAGTACTTC.